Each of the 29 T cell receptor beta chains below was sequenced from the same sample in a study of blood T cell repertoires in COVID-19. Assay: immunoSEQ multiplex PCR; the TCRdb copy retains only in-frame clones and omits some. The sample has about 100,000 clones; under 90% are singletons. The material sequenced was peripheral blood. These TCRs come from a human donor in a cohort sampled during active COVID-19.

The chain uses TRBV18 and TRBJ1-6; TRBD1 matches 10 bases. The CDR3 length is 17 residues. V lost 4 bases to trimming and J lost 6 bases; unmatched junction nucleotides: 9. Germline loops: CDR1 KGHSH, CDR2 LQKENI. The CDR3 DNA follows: TGTGCCAGCTCACAGGTCTCCGGGACAGGGGTTAATTCACCCCTCCACTTT. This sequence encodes CASSQVSGTGVNSPLHF.

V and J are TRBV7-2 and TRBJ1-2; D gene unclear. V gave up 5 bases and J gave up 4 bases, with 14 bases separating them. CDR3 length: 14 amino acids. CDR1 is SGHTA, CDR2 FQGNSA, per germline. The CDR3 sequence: CASSPGGNVYGYTF. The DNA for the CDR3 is TGTGCCAGCAGCCCTGGCGGAAATGTCTATGGCTACACCTTC.

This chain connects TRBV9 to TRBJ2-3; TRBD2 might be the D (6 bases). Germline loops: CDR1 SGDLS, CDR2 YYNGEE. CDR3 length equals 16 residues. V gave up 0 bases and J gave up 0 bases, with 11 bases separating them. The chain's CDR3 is CASSVGRGLSTDTQYF. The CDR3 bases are TGTGCCAGCAGCGTAGGTCGGGGGTTGAGCACAGATACGCAGTATTTT.

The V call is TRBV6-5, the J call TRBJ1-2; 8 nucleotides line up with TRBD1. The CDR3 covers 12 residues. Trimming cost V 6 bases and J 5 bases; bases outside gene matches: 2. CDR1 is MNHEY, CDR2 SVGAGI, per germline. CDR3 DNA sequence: TGTGCCAGCAGAGGACAGGGTTATGGCTACACCTTC. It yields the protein CASRGQGYGYTF.

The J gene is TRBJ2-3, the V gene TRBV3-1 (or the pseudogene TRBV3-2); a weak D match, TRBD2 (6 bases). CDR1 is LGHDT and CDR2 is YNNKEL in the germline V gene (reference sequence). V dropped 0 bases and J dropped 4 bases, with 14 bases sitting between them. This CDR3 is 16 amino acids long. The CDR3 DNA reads TGTGCCAGCAGCCAAGATGTCACCTGGGGGGCAGATACGCAGTATTTT. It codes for CASSQDVTWGADTQYF.

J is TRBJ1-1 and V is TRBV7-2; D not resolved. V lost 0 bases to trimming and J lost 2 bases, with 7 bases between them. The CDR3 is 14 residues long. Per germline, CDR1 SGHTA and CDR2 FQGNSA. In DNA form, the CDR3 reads TGTGCCAGCAGCTTAGCGAGGGTAAACACTGAAGCTTTCTTT. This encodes CASSLARVNTEAFF.

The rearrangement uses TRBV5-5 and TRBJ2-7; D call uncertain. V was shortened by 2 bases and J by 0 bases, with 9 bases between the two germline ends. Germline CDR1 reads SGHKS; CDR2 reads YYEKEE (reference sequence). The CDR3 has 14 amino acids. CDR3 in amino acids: CASSFRRSSYEQYF. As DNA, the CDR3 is TGTGCCAGCAGCTTTCGAAGGAGCTCCTACGAGCAGTACTTC.

CDR3 sequence (DNA): TGTGCCAGCAGCAAAGCGAAGGGGGTAGCCTACGAGCAGTACTTC. Protein sequence: CASSKAKGVAYEQYF. V usage is TRBV21-1 and J usage is TRBJ2-7; the table assigns TRBD1, which was not confirmed against the DNA. TRBV21-1 is a recognized pseudogene. The CDR3 is 15 amino acids.

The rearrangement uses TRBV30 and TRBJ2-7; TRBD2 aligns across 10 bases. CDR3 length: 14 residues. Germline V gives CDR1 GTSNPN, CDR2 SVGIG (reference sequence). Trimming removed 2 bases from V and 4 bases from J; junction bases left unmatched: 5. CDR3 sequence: CAWSHGTSEYEQYF. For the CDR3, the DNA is TGTGCCTGGAGTCACGGGACTAGCGAATACGAGCAGTACTTC.

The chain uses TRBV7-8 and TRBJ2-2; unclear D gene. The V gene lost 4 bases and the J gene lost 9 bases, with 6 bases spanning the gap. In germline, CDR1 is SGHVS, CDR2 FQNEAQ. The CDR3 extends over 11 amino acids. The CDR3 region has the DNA TGTGCCAGCAGCTCCAAATGGGAGCTGTTTTTT. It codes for CASSSKWELFF.

CDR3 sequence: CASSQDVGRSSGIFFEQFF. The CDR3 region has the DNA TGCGCCAGCAGCCAAGATGTGGGTCGAAGTAGCGGGATTTTTTTTGAGCAGTTCTTC. The rearrangement uses TRBV4-1 and TRBJ2-1; 8 positions agree with TRBD2. The CDR3 spans 19 residues. V was clipped by 0 bases and J by 9 bases; unmatched bases: 19. The germline CDR1 and CDR2 sequences are MGHRA and YSYEKL.

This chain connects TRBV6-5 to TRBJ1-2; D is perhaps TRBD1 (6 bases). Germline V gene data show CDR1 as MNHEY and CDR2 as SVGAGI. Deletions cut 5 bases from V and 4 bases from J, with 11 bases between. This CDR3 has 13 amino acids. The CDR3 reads CASSRQAFYGYTF. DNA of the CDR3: TGTGCCAGCAGTCGACAGGCCTTCTATGGCTACACCTTC.

As DNA, the CDR3 is TGTGCCAGCAGACGCAGGGTGGTCGACACTGAAGCTTTCTTT. Translating it yields CASRRRVVDTEAFF. This chain uses TRBV6-5 with TRBJ1-1; TRBD1 might be the D (5 bases). Germline values: CDR1 MNHEY, CDR2 SVGAGI. The V gene lost 6 bases and the J gene lost 3 bases, with 14 bases spanning the gap. The CDR3 length is 14 residues.

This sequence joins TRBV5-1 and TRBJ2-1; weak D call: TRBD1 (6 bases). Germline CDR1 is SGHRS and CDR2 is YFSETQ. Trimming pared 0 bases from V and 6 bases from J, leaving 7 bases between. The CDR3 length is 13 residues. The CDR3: CASSLGQVNEQFF. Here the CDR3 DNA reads TGCGCCAGCAGCTTGGGACAGGTCAATGAGCAGTTCTTC.

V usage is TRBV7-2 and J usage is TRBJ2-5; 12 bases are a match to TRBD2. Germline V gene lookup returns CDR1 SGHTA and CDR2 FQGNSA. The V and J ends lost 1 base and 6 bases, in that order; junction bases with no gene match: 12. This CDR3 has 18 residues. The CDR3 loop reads CASSLVSLAGGTLQTQYF. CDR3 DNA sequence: TGTGCCAGCAGCTTAGTGAGCCTAGCGGGGGGGACCCTTCAGACCCAGTACTTC.

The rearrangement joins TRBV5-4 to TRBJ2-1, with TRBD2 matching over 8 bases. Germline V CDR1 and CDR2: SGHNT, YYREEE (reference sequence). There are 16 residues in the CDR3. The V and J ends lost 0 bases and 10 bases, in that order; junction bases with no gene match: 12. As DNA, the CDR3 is TGTGCCAGCAGCTTGGGGCTACCGGGACTAGGGGACGAGCAGTTCTTC. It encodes CASSLGLPGLGDEQFF.

As DNA, the CDR3 is TGTGCCTGGAGTGGACAGCCTAACTATGGCTACACCTTC. It translates to CAWSGQPNYGYTF. The genes are TRBV30 and TRBJ1-2, with a weak D call TRBD1 (5 bases). Per the germline V gene, CDR1 is GTSNPN and CDR2 is SVGIG (reference sequence). Trimming removed 1 base from V and 0 bases from J, with 6 bases in between. There are 13 residues in the CDR3. The variable domain in full, with the rest retrieved from reference TRBV30 and TRBJ1-2, is SQTIHQWPATLVQPVGSPLSLECTVEGTSNPNLYWYRQAAGRGLQLLFYSVGIGQISSEVPQNLSASRPQDRQFILSSKKLLLSDSGFYLCAWSGQPNYGYTFGSGTRLTVV.

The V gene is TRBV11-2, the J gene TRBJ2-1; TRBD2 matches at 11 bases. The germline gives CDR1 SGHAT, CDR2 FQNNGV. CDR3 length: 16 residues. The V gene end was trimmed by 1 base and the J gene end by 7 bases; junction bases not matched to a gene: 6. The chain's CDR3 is CASSLVLTSGVNEQFF. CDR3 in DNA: TGTGCCAGCAGCTTAGTTCTGACTAGCGGGGTGAATGAGCAGTTCTTC.

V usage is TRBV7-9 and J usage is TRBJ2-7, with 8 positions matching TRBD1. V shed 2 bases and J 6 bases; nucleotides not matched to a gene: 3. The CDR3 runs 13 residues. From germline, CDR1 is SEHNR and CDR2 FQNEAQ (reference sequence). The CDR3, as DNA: TGTGCCAGCAGCTTACGGGGACAGGCCGAGCAGTACTTC. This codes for CASSLRGQAEQYF.

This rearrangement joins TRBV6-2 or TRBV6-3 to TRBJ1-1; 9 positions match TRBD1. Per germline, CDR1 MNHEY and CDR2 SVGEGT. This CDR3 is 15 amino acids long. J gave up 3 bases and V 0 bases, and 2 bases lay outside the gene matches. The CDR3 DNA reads TGTGCCAGCAGTTACTCGGACAGGGGTTACACTGAAGCTTTCTTT. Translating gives CASSYSDRGYTEAFF.

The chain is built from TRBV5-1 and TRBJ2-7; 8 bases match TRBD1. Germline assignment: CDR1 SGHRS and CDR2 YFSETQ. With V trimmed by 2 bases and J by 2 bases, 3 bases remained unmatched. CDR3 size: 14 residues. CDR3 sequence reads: CASSFPGQAYEQYF. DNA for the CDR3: TGCGCCAGCAGCTTCCCGGGACAGGCCTACGAGCAGTACTTC.

DNA for the CDR3: TGTGCCAGCAGGAAACAGGGGATCACTGAAGCTTTCTTT. Translation: CASRKQGITEAFF. This rearrangement joins TRBV12-3 or TRBV12-4 to TRBJ1-1, with 7 bases lining up with TRBD1. The CDR3 sequence is 13 residues long. Unmatched junction bases numbered 5, after V lost 6 bases and J lost 4 bases.

As DNA, the CDR3 is TGTGCCAGCAGTCTGGGAAGGGGGCGAGATACGCAGTATTTT. Amino acid sequence: CASSLGRGRDTQYF. The V and J genes are TRBV27 and TRBJ2-3; 7 bases agree with TRBD1. Germline-derived CDR1 and CDR2 are MNHEY and SMNVEV (reference sequence). J gave up 5 bases and V 5 bases, and 7 bases lay outside the gene matches. The CDR3 runs to 14 residues.

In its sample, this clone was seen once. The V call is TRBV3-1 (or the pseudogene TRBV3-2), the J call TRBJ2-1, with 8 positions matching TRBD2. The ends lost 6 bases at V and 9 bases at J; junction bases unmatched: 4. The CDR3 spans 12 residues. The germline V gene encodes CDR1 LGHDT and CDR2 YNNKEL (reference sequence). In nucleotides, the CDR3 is TGTGCCAGCAGAATGGCGGGAGGTGAGCAGTTCTTC. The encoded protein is CASRMAGGEQFF.

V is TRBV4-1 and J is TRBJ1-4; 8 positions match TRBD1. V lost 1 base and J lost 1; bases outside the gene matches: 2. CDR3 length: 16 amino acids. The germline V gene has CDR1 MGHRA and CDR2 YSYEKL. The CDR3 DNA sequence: TGCGCCAGCAGCCAAGGACAGGGGCTAACTAATGAAAAACTGTTTTTT. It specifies CASSQGQGLTNEKLFF.

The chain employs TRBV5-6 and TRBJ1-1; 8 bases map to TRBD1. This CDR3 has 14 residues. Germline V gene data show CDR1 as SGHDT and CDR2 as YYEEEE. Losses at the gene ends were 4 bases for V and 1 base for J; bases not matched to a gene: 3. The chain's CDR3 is CASSTGQGNTEAFF. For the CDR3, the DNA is TGTGCCAGCAGCACAGGACAGGGGAACACTGAAGCTTTCTTT.

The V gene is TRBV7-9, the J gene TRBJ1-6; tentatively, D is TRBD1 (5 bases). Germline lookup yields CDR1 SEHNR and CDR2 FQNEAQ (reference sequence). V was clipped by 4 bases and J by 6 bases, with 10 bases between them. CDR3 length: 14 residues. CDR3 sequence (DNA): TGTGCCAGCAGCTCCGACAGTCTTAATTCACCCCTCCACTTT. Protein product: CASSSDSLNSPLHF.

The CDR3 coding sequence is TGTGCCAGCAGTTTGAGTCTCCTGAGCACAGATACGCAGTATTTT. Translation: CASSLSLLSTDTQYF. This rearrangement joins TRBV28 to TRBJ2-3; D is unresolved. Trimming took off 3 bases at V and 0 bases at J, with 10 bases between the two ends. The CDR3 runs 15 residues. From germline, CDR1 is MDHEN and CDR2 SYDVKM.

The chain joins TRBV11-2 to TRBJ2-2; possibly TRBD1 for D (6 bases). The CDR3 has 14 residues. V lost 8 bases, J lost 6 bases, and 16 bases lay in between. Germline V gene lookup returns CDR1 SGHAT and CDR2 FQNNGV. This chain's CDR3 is CASGLGGMAGELFF. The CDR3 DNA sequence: TGTGCCAGCGGGCTAGGGGGTATGGCCGGGGAGCTGTTTTTT.